The 8 T cell receptor beta chains below come from one sample, sequenced in a study of shared clonotypes between healthy human individuals. Repertoires were generated with immunoSEQ multiplex PCR, while TCRdb's copy carries only in-frame clones and drops some. The sample lists 950,000 to 1,300,000 clones; about 80% were seen once. Sequenced sample: memory CD4+ T cells sorted from blood. Stated subset: CD45RA-negative fraction. Receptor source: a man younger than 35 in good health.

The chain couples TRBV30 to TRBJ1-2, with D maybe TRBD1 (5 bases). The CDR3 spans 13 residues. Trimming shortened V by 3 bases and J by 2 bases, and 10 bases separated the two germline ends. Germline values: CDR1 GTSNPN, CDR2 SVGIG (reference sequence). The CDR3 DNA sequence: TGTGCCTGGAGCGGGGGGACCAACTATGGCTACACCTTC. As protein: CAWSGGTNYGYTF.

Worth noting for this clone: At the DNA level, this CDR3 is encoded by other sequences in the same sample as well. The chain carries TRBV28 and TRBJ2-7, with TRBD1 matching over 9 bases. In germline, CDR1 is MDHEN, CDR2 SYDVKM. The length of the CDR3 is 14 residues. With V trimmed by 4 bases and J by 2 bases, 3 bases remained unmatched. The CDR3, as DNA: TGTGCCAGCAGTTACCGACAGGGGGCCTACGAGCAGTACTTC. It is translated as CASSYRQGAYEQYF.

This chain uses TRBV7-6 with TRBJ2-5; no clear D. Germline V lookup: CDR1 SGHVS, CDR2 FNYEAQ. CDR3 length equals 14 residues. Between the trimmed V and J ends, which lost 3 bases and 1 base, there was a span of 9 bases. The CDR3 reads CASSFRGPQETQYF. For the CDR3, the DNA is TGTGCCAGCAGCTTTCGAGGACCCCAAGAGACCCAGTACTTC.

This chain connects TRBV27 to TRBJ2-5; D ambiguous. This CDR3 region has 14 residues. Per the germline V gene, CDR1 is MNHEY and CDR2 is SMNVEV (reference sequence). V lost 5 bases to trimming and J lost 2 bases, with 12 bases between them. The CDR3 DNA reads as TGTGCCAGCAGTCTCACCCTCCAACAAGAGACCCAGTACTTC. Amino acid sequence: CASSLTLQQETQYF.

The chain employs TRBV5-8 and TRBJ2-3; 7 bases are a match to TRBD1. Germline V gene sequence: CDR1 SGHTS, CDR2 YDEGEE. The V segment lost 2 bases and the J segment 2 bases; nucleotides outside the gene matches: 5. The CDR3 extends over 15 amino acids. In DNA form, the CDR3 reads TGTGCCAGCAGCTTCGGGACAGACCCCACAGATACGCAGTATTTT. Translating it yields CASSFGTDPTDTQYF.

The chain recombines TRBV29-1 with TRBJ2-1, with 9 bases identical to TRBD1. The V gene's germline CDR1 is SQVTM and CDR2 ANQGSEA. This CDR3 has 15 amino acids. For the CDR3, the DNA is TGCAGAGTCGGAATTGGGACAGGGCTAAACAATGAGCAGTTCTTC. Its protein is CRVGIGTGLNNEQFF.

J is TRBJ1-2 and V is TRBV10-2, with 8 bases aligning to TRBD1. This CDR3 comprises 13 residues. CDR1 and CDR2 (germline): WSHSY, SAAADI. Losses at the gene ends were 6 bases for V and 4 bases for J; bases not matched to a gene: 4. For the CDR3, the DNA is TGCGCCAGCAGCGGACAGGGCGCCTATGGCTACACCTTC. Amino acids: CASSGQGAYGYTF.

The chain uses TRBV6-5 and TRBJ2-7; 7 bases align to TRBD2. The germline V gene has CDR1 MNHEY and CDR2 SVGAGI. The CDR3 length is 14 residues. With V trimmed by 2 bases and J by 7 bases, 8 bases remained unmatched. In nucleotides, the CDR3 is TGTGCCAGCAGTTACGTAGCGGGCTTTTGGGAGCAGTACTTC. Protein: CASSYVAGFWEQYF.